The T cell receptor beta chain described here comes from a study of blood T cell repertoires in COVID-19. Germline lookup yields CDR1 SQVTM and CDR2 ANQGSEA. This CDR3 region has 12 residues. V gave up 6 bases and J gave up 5 bases, with 14 bases separating them. The count of this clone is one. Assay: immunoSEQ multiplex PCR; the TCRdb copy retains only in-frame clones and omits some. The sample holds some 98,000 clones, 82% seen once. The rearrangement joins TRBV29-1 to TRBJ2-7, with a weak D call TRBD1 (6 bases). The clonotype comes from a man aged 70-80 years with active or convalescent COVID-19. The sequenced material came from peripheral blood. In DNA form, the CDR3 reads TGCAGCGTCCTCGACGGGACACACGAGCAGTACTTC. It codes for CSVLDGTHEQYF.